This T cell receptor beta chain was recorded in a study of cytotoxic CD8 clonotypes in ibrutinib-treated CLL. The germline gives CDR1 SGHVS, CDR2 FNYEAQ. The trim removed 5 bases at V and 7 bases at J, leaving 5 bases unmatched. This CDR3 has 14 amino acids. TCRdb's table, derived via immunoSEQ multiplex PCR, lists solely in-frame clones and lacks some. The sample holds roughly 29,000 clones, around 60% seen once. J is TRBJ2-7 and V is TRBV7-6; TRBD2 agrees at 13 bases. The origin of this receptor is a human donor with chronic lymphocytic leukemia. The sequenced sample was PBMCs, obtained before ibrutinib treatment. CDR3 sequence (DNA): TGTGCCAGCAGCCCAACTAGCGGGGGGGCGGAGCAGTACTTC. The encoded protein is CASSPTSGGAEQYF.